This T cell receptor beta chain originates from a study of T cell responses to AZD1222 COVID-19 vaccine. Note on this clone: Its antigen is as yet unknown.

Method: immunoSEQ multiplex PCR; TCRdb's copy keeps in-frame clones and lacks some. The profile shows 150,000 to 180,000 clones, approximately 87% of them singletons. Germline assignment: CDR1 LNHDA and CDR2 SQIVND (reference sequence). Trimming pared 8 bases from V and 4 bases from J, leaving 8 bases between. This CDR3 spans 11 amino acids. Whole-study findings and limits: Mapped onto spike, vaccine-associated CD4 TCRs spanned it and were dominant at 160-218 and 743-854.

V usage is TRBV19 and J usage is TRBJ1-1; D ambiguous. The sequence derives from an adult in good health. The sequences come from peripheral blood, collected on day 0 of MenACWY control vaccination. The CDR3 bases are TGTGCCAGTTGGAGGAGCACTGAAGCTTTCTTT. As protein: CASWRSTEAFF.